Below are 10 T cell receptor beta chains sequenced from a single sample in a study of T cells after yellow fever vaccination. TCRdb used MiXCR to reprocess the 5' RACE reads, holding one entry per CDR3 protein. The sample includes 300,000 to 400,000 distinct CDR3 sequences, less than 9.5% of them seen just once. This material consisted of PBMCs, taken 35 to 50 days after the first yellow fever vaccination. All receptors derive from a young man who received the YFV17D yellow fever vaccine.

A few counts support this clonotype. The CDR3 nucleotides are TGTGCCAGCAGTTACTCGGGACAGGCGAACACTGAAGCTTTCTTT. This codes for CASSYSGQANTEAFF. This chain uses TRBV6-5 with TRBJ1-1, with 8 bases lining up with TRBD1. Germline V gene data show CDR1 as MNHEY and CDR2 as SVGAGI. The trim removed 0 bases at V and 1 base at J, leaving 1 base unmatched. The CDR3 has 15 residues.

There are a few counts of this clonotype. The V and J genes are TRBV7-2 and TRBJ2-7; D is uncertain. The V end was cut by 2 bases, the J end by 4 bases, with 9 bases between. The CDR3 spans 13 residues. Germline CDR1 is SGHTA and CDR2 is FQGNSA. CDR3 sequence reads: CASSLRSPYEQYV. CDR3 sequence (DNA): TGTGCCAGCAGCTTAAGGTCTCCGTACGAGCAGTACGTC.

J is TRBJ2-3 and V is TRBV20-1; D assignment may be TRBD1 or TRBD2 (5 bases each). Trimming took 2 bases from V and 6 from J, leaving 9 bases between them. The germline gives CDR1 DFQATT, CDR2 SNEGSKA (reference sequence). The CDR3 contains 12 residues. The CDR3 sequence is CSARWGGDTQYF. DNA for the CDR3: TGCAGTGCTAGATGGGGCGGGGATACGCAGTATTTT.

This clonotype was seen only a few times. The genes are TRBV29-1 and TRBJ1-4; D remains unclear. The CDR3 totals 13 residues. Germline values: CDR1 SQVTM, CDR2 ANQGSEA. V was shortened by 7 bases and J by 0 bases, with 9 bases between the two germline ends. CDR3 region: CSGSYATNEKLFF. CDR3 DNA: TGCAGCGGCAGCTATGCAACTAATGAAAAACTGTTTTTT.

The chain uses TRBV5-6 and TRBJ2-3, with 15 bases that match TRBD2. V was clipped by 5 bases and J by 6 bases; unmatched bases: 4. This CDR3 spans 15 amino acids. Per the germline V gene, CDR1 is SGHDT and CDR2 is YYEEEE. The CDR3 DNA follows: TGTGCCAGCAGTGGACTAGCGGGGGGGCTGGATACGCAGTATTTT. Amino acid sequence: CASSGLAGGLDTQYF. Drawing the rest from reference TRBV5-6 and TRBJ2-3, the complete variable domain is DAGVTQSPTHLIKTRGQQVTLRCSPKSGHDTVSWYQQALGQGPQFIFQYYEEEERQRGNFPDRFSGHQFPNYSSELNVNALLLGDSALYLCASSGLAGGLDTQYFGPGTRLTVL.

This chain uses TRBV12-3 or TRBV12-4 with TRBJ2-7; D gene ambiguous. Trimming stripped 5 bases from V and 0 bases from J, with 14 bases between. The CDR3 totals 15 residues. This CDR3 reads CASSPGVGLSYEQYF. For the CDR3, the DNA is TGTGCCAGCAGTCCCGGCGTGGGCCTCTCCTACGAGCAGTACTTC.

This clonotype has more than one count but fewer than ten. The gene calls are TRBV5-1 and TRBJ2-1, with 7 nucleotides matching TRBD1. This CDR3 contains 13 residues. V lost 10 bases and J lost 3; bases outside the gene matches: 7. CDR1 is SGHRS and CDR2 is YFSETQ in the germline V gene. CDR3 sequence reads: CACTDRVYNEQFF. The CDR3 nucleotides are TGCGCCTGTACTGACAGGGTCTACAATGAGCAGTTCTTC.

This clonotype has just a few counts. The CDR3 region is CASSRGQGGEQFF. The DNA for the CDR3 is TGTGCCAGCAGCCGAGGACAGGGCGGGGAGCAGTTCTTC. V is TRBV7-2 and J is TRBJ2-1, with 8 nucleotides matching TRBD1. This CDR3 is 13 amino acids long. CDR1 is SGHTA, CDR2 FQGNSA, per germline. Germline trimming cut 5 bases from V and 10 bases from J; bases unmatched to any gene: 7.

V is TRBV2 and J is TRBJ2-5, with a possible D match to TRBD2 (5 bases). The CDR3 spans 16 residues. Between the trimmed V and J ends, which lost 1 base and 5 bases, there was a span of 17 bases. Germline CDR1 SNHLY, CDR2 FYNNEI. For the CDR3, the DNA is TGTGCCAGCAGTGAAGAGAGGGCTAGCATGGTGGAGACCCAGTACTTC. Encoded protein: CASSEERASMVETQYF.

The V gene is TRBV5-1, the J gene TRBJ1-6; TRBD1 matches at 9 bases. J gave up 7 bases and V 4 bases, and 9 bases lay outside the gene matches. Germline loops: CDR1 SGHRS, CDR2 YFSETQ. The CDR3 contains 16 residues. CDR3 nucleotides: TGCGCCAGCAGCATTCTATCCGGGACAGGGAATTCACCCCTCCACTTT. Its translation is CASSILSGTGNSPLHF.